The 16 T cell receptor beta chains in this list originate from one sample, sequenced in a study of multiple sclerosis patients with progressive multifocal leukoencephalopathy. Time point specified: 5 to 6 months of natalizumab therapy. Repertoires were generated with immunoSEQ multiplex PCR, while TCRdb's copy carries only in-frame clones and drops some. The table lists 29,000 or so clones, roughly 89% of them singletons. This material consisted of PBMCs, taken from a patient treated with natalizumab. The receptors stem from a human donor with multiple sclerosis.

The chain uses TRBV11-2 and TRBJ1-2, with D possibly being TRBD1 (6 bases). V was shortened by 6 bases and J by 4 bases, with 18 bases between the two germline ends. The CDR3 is 15 residues long. Germline V CDR1 and CDR2: SGHAT, FQNNGV. CDR3 sequence: CASRSETGSRYGYTF. The CDR3 nucleotides read TGTGCCAGCAGATCGGAGACAGGATCCCGCTATGGCTACACCTTC.

In DNA form, the CDR3 reads TGTGCCAGTAGCCCTAGCGGAGGTGGGGAGACCCAGTACTTC. Amino acid sequence: CASSPSGGGETQYF. The rearrangement uses TRBV19 and TRBJ2-5; 7 bases line up with TRBD2. This CDR3 comprises 14 residues. Losses at the gene ends were 6 bases for V and 5 bases for J; bases not matched to a gene: 9. CDR1 and CDR2 from the germline V gene are LNHDA and SQIVND (reference sequence).

The chain recombines TRBV11-3 with TRBJ1-1; 7 bases line up with TRBD1. The germline V gene has CDR1 SGHNT and CDR2 YENEEA. The CDR3 runs 12 residues. V was pared by 5 bases and J by 7 bases, with 4 bases of the junction left unmatched. For the CDR3, the DNA is TGTGCCAGCAGCCGAAGGGACAGTGAAGCTTTCTTT. Encoded protein: CASSRRDSEAFF.

This sequence joins TRBV28 and TRBJ1-2, with unresolved D. Trimming cost V 6 bases and J 4 bases, with 15 bases left between them. CDR3 length: 14 residues. CDR1 is MDHEN, CDR2 SYDVKM, per germline. CDR3 region: CASSPFYGLYGYTF. DNA for the CDR3: TGTGCCAGCAGCCCTTTTTACGGGCTCTATGGCTACACCTTC.

The J gene is TRBJ2-7, the V gene TRBV7-2; the D gene is possibly TRBD1 (6 bases). Trimming took 5 bases from V and 1 from J, leaving 18 bases between them. The germline CDR1 and CDR2 sequences are SGHTA and FQGNSA. The CDR3 runs 16 residues. The CDR3 DNA follows: TGTGCCAGCAGCGTACGAGACCGGGACACATCCTACGAGCAGTACTTC. Translated, it gives CASSVRDRDTSYEQYF.

The chain joins TRBV5-4 to TRBJ1-1; unclear D gene. V was trimmed by 1 base and J by 0 bases, leaving 10 bases between them. Germline V CDR1 and CDR2: SGHNT, YYREEE (reference sequence). The CDR3 totals 15 residues. CDR3 region: CASSLPGSMNTEAFF. CDR3 bases: TGTGCCAGCAGCTTGCCAGGTAGCATGAACACTGAAGCTTTCTTT.

V is TRBV5-6 and J is TRBJ1-4, with D unresolved. V was trimmed by 0 bases and J by 8 bases, leaving 11 bases between them. Germline V gene data show CDR1 as SGHDT and CDR2 as YYEEEE. The CDR3 contains 14 residues. The CDR3 reads CASSLDWGSEKLFF. CDR3 DNA sequence: TGTGCCAGCAGCTTGGATTGGGGATCCGAAAAACTGTTTTTT. The full variable domain, completed using reference TRBV5-6 and TRBJ1-4, is DAGVTQSPTHLIKTRGQQVTLRCSPKSGHDTVSWYQQALGQGPQFIFQYYEEEERQRGNFPDRFSGHQFPNYSSELNVNALLLGDSALYLCASSLDWGSEKLFFGSGTQLSVL.

The gene calls are TRBV10-3 and TRBJ1-4; maybe TRBD1 (6 bases). The V end was cut by 0 bases, the J end by 4 bases, with 18 bases between. The CDR3 length is 18 residues. In germline, CDR1 is ENHRY, CDR2 SYGVKD. The CDR3 sequence is CAISESVLGARDNEKLFF. CDR3 DNA: TGTGCCATCAGTGAGTCGGTCCTGGGGGCGCGAGATAATGAAAAACTGTTTTTT.

V gene TRBV4-1 combines with J gene TRBJ2-3; 10 nucleotides agree with TRBD2. Germline loops: CDR1 MGHRA, CDR2 YSYEKL. The CDR3 extends over 21 amino acids. The V segment lost 0 bases and the J segment 0 bases; nucleotides outside the gene matches: 15. The CDR3 protein is CASSQDDGRSSGSGSTDTQYF. CDR3 sequence (DNA): TGCGCCAGCAGCCAAGATGACGGGAGGTCTAGCGGGAGTGGTAGCACAGATACGCAGTATTTT.

The rearrangement joins TRBV4-2 to TRBJ2-1, with unresolved D. The CDR3 covers 13 residues. Deletions cut 4 bases from V and 7 bases from J, with 11 bases between. CDR1 LGHNA and CDR2 YNFKEQ come from the germline V gene. The CDR3 region is CASSLDGYNEQFF. CDR3 nucleotide sequence: TGTGCCAGCAGCCTGGATGGATATAATGAGCAGTTCTTC.

The chain is built from TRBV7-6 and TRBJ2-3; 14 bases align to TRBD2. The V gene's germline CDR1 is SGHVS and CDR2 FNYEAQ. There are 17 residues in the CDR3. Germline trimming cut 3 bases from V and 6 bases from J; bases unmatched to any gene: 8. The CDR3 DNA reads TGTGCCAGCAGCTTGGGACTAGCGGGAGAGGCAAGGGATACGCAGTATTTT. It specifies CASSLGLAGEARDTQYF.

This sequence joins TRBV5-1 and TRBJ2-5; 7 bases are shared with TRBD2. Germline V lookup: CDR1 SGHRS, CDR2 YFSETQ. The CDR3 spans 16 residues. The ends lost 0 bases at V and 3 bases at J; junction bases unmatched: 8. DNA for the CDR3: TGCGCCAGCAGCTTGGAGCTAGCGGTTACCAAAGAGACCCAGTACTTC. It encodes CASSLELAVTKETQYF. Complete variable domain (other parts from reference TRBV5-1 and TRBJ2-5): KAGVTQTPRYLIKTRGQQVTLSCSPISGHRSVSWYQQTPGQGLQFLFEYFSETQRNKGNFPGRFSGRQFSNSRSEMNVSTLELGDSALYLCASSLELAVTKETQYFGPGTRLLVL.

This sequence joins TRBV4-2 and TRBJ1-2; TRBD1 might be the D (5 bases). V was cut by 5 bases and J by 1 base, with 11 bases left in between. From germline, CDR1 is LGHNA and CDR2 YNFKEQ. The CDR3 is 14 amino acids. CDR3 protein: CASSGLQGNYGYTF. The CDR3 DNA follows: TGTGCCAGCAGCGGGCTGCAGGGTAACTATGGCTACACCTTC.

CDR3 nucleotide sequence: TGTGCCAGCAGTTTACCGACACAGGGCACAGATACGCAGTATTTT. Protein: CASSLPTQGTDTQYF. The chain joins TRBV27 to TRBJ2-3; the D gene is possibly TRBD1 (5 bases). Germline V gene lookup returns CDR1 MNHEY and CDR2 SMNVEV (reference sequence). The germline V and J ends were trimmed by 2 bases and 1 base, with 10 bases remaining between them. The CDR3 length is 15 residues.

The chain carries TRBV10-1 and TRBJ2-3; a weak D match, TRBD2 (6 bases). V lost 3 bases and J 3 bases, leaving 16 bases between the germline ends. Germline V CDR1 and CDR2: WNHNN, SYGVQD (reference sequence). The CDR3 length is 16 residues. Here the CDR3 reads CASSEGAGGSTDTQYF. Written as DNA, the CDR3 is TGCGCCAGCAGTGAAGGAGCGGGCGGGTCGACAGATACGCAGTATTTT.

The rearrangement links TRBV7-2 to TRBJ1-5, with 7 bases aligning to TRBD1. CDR1 SGHTA and CDR2 FQGNSA come from the germline V gene. This CDR3 has 13 residues. After removal of 8 bases from V and 9 bases from J, the junction contained 10 bases not matched to a gene. Written as DNA, the CDR3 is TGTGCCAGCGGATCGGGACAGAGGAGGCCCCAGCATTTT. Translated: CASGSGQRRPQHF.